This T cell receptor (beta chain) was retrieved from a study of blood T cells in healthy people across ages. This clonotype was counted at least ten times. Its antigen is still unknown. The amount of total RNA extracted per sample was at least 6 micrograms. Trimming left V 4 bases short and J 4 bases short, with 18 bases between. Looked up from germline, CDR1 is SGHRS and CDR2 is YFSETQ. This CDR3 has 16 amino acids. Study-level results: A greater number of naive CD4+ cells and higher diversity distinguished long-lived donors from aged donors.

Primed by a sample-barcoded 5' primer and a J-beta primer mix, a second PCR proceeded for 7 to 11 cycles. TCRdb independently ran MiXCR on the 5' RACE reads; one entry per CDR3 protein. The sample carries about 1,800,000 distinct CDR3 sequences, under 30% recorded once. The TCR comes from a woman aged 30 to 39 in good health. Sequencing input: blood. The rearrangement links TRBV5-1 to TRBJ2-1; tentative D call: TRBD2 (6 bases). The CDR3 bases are TGCGCCAGCAGCACCGGAGGTTTCGGGGGATACAATGAGCAGTTCTTC. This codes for CASSTGGFGGYNEQFF.